This T cell receptor beta chain derives from a study of a mutant IDH1 vaccine in newly diagnosed glioma. Time point indicated: week 35, safety follow-up. The content of each vaccine dose was 300 ug of mutant IDH1 20-mer peptide, and topical imiquimod accompanied it. New WHO grade 3 or 4 astrocytomas that were IDH1-mutant and ATRX-lost had been found in donors. The CDR3 is 14 residues long. With 2 bases removed from V and 4 bases from J, the gap between germline ends came to 12 bases. Per germline, CDR1 KGHSY and CDR2 FQNENV. TCRdb's copy holds only in-frame clones and misses some; the assay was immunoSEQ multiplex PCR. Among some 33,000 clones listed, 65% to 85% were seen once. Regarding this clone: Antigen: not known.

V is TRBV16 and J is TRBJ2-7, with D tentatively TRBD1 (6 bases). The source is a woman younger than 45 with glioma. Some clones in this sample may be carry-over from other donors' samples. The sample in question was PBMCs, obtained from a glioma patient whose treatment included an IDH1 peptide vaccine. For the CDR3, the DNA is TGTGCCAGCAGCCAAACCGGGACACCTTACGAGCAGTACTTC. Its protein is CASSQTGTPYEQYF.